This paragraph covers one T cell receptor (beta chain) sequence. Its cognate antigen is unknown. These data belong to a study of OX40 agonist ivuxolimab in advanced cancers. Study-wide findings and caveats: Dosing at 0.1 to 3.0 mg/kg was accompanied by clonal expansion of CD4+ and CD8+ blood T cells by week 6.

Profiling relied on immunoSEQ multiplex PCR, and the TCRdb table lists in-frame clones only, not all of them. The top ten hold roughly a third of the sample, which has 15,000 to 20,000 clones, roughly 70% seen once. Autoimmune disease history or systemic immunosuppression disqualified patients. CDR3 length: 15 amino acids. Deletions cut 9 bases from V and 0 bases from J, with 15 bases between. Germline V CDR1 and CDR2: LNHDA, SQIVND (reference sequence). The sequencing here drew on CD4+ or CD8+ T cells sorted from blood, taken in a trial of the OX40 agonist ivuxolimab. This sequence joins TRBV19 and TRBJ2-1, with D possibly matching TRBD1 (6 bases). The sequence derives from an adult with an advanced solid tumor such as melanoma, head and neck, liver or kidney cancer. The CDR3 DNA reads TGTGCCAGCCGTCGGGACACTAGCTCCTACAATGAGCAGTTCTTC. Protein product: CASRRDTSSYNEQFF.